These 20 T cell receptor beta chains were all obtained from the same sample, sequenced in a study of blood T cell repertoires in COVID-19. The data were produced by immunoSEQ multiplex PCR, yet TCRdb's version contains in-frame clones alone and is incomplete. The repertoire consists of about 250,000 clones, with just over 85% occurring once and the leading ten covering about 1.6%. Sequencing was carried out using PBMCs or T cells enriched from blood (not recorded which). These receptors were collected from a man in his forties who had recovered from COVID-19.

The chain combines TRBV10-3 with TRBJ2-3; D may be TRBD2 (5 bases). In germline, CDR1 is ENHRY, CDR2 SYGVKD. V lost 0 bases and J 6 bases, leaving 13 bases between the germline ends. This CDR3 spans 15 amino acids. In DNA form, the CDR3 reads TGTGCCATCAGTGAGTCGCAGAGAGGCGGGGATACGCAGTATTTT. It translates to CAISESQRGGDTQYF.

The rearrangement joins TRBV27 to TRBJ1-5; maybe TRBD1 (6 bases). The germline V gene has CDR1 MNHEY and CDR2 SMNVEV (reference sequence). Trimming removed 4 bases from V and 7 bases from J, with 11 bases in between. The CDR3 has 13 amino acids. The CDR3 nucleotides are TGTGCCAGCAGTTGGGGGGGCGGGCAGCCCCAGCATTTT. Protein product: CASSWGGGQPQHF.

This CDR3 is CASSLSRSSYEQYF. The DNA of the CDR3 is TGTGCCAGCAGCTTATCGCGGTCGAGCTACGAGCAGTACTTC. This rearrangement joins TRBV7-2 to TRBJ2-7; D gene unclear. There are 14 residues in the CDR3. Per germline, CDR1 SGHTA and CDR2 FQGNSA. Between the trimmed V and J ends, which lost 2 bases and 3 bases, there was a span of 11 bases.

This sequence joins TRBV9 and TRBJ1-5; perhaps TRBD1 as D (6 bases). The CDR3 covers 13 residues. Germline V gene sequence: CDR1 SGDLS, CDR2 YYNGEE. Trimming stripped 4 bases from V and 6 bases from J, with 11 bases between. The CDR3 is CASSSTGTQPQHF. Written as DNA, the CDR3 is TGTGCCAGCAGCTCTACAGGGACTCAGCCCCAGCATTTT.

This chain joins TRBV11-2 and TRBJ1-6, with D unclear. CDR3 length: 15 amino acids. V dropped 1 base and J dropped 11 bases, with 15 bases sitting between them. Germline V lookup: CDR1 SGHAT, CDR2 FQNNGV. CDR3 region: CASSLGSGVLTPLHF. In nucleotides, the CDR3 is TGTGCCAGCAGCTTAGGAAGCGGGGTATTGACACCCCTCCACTTT.

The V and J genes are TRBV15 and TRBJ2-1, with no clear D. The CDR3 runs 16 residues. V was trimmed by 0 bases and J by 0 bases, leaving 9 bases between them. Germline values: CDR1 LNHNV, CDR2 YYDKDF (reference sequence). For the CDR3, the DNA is TGTGCCACCAGCAGAGATGGGCGTATCTCCTACAATGAGCAGTTCTTC. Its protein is CATSRDGRISYNEQFF.

Written as DNA, the CDR3 is TGTGCCAGCAGCTCGGGGTTTGGGGCAACTAATGAAAAACTGTTTTTT. It encodes CASSSGFGATNEKLFF. The rearrangement uses TRBV9 and TRBJ1-4; D is ambiguous. V shed 4 bases and J shed 0 bases, with 13 bases lying between them. The CDR3 runs 16 residues. Germline lookup yields CDR1 SGDLS and CDR2 YYNGEE.

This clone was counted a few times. The DNA for the CDR3 is TGTGCCAGCAGTTCGCGACGGAGGGCGGGGGAGCAGTACTTC. This translates into CASSSRRRAGEQYF. The gene calls are TRBV27 and TRBJ2-7; TRBD2 might be the D (6 bases). Germline V CDR1 and CDR2: MNHEY, SMNVEV (reference sequence). This CDR3 spans 14 amino acids. With 4 bases removed from V and 7 bases from J, the gap between germline ends came to 17 bases.

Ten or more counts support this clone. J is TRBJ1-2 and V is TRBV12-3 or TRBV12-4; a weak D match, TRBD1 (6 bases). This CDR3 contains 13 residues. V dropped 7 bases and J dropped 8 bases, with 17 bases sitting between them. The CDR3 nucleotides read TGTGCCAGCACCTCCGGGACAAGTAAGGGCTACACCTTC. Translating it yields CASTSGTSKGYTF.

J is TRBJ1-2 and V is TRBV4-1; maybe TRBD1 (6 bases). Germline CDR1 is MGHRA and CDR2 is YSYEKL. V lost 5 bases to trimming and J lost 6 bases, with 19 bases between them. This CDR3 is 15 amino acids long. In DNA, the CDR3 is TGCGCCAGCAGCGAGTTGCCAGGGGATGGGGATGGCTACACCTTC. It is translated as CASSELPGDGDGYTF.

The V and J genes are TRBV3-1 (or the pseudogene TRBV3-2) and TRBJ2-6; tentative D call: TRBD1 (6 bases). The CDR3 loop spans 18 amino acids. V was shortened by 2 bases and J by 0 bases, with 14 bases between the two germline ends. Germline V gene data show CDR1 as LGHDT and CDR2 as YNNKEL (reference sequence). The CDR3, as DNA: TGTGCCAGCAGCCAACTCAGGGGTTACGACTCTGGGGCCAACGTCCTGACTTTC. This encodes CASSQLRGYDSGANVLTF.

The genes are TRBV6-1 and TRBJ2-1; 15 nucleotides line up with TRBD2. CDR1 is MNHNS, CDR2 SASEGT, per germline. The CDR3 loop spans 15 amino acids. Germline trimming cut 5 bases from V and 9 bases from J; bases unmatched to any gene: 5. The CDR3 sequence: CASSFGLAGGLEQFF. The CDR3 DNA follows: TGTGCCAGCAGTTTCGGACTAGCGGGGGGGCTTGAGCAGTTCTTC.

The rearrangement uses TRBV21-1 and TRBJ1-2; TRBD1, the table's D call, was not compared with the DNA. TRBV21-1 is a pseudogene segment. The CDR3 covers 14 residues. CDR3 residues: CASSKVLAYYGYTF. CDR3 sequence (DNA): TGTGCCAGCAGCAAAGTGCTGGCCTACTATGGCTACACCTTC.

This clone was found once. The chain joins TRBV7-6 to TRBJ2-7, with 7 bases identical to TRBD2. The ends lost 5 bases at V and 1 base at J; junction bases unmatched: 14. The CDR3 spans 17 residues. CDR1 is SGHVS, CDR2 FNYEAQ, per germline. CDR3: CASSIAPAGEFSYEQYF. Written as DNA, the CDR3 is TGTGCCAGCAGCATCGCCCCCGCGGGGGAATTTTCCTACGAGCAGTACTTC.

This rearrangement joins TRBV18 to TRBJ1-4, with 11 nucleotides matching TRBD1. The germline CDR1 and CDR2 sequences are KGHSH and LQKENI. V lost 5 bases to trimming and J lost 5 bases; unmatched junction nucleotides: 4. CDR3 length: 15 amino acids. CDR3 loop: CASSDGQGANEKLFF. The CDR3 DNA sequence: TGTGCCAGCTCAGACGGACAGGGGGCCAATGAAAAACTGTTTTTT.

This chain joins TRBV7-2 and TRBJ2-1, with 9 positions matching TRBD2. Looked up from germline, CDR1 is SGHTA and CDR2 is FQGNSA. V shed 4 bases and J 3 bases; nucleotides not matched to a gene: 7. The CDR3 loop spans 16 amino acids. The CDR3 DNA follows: TGTGCCAGCAGCTCTCAAGCGGGGGGCGGCTACAATGAGCAGTTCTTC. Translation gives CASSSQAGGGYNEQFF.

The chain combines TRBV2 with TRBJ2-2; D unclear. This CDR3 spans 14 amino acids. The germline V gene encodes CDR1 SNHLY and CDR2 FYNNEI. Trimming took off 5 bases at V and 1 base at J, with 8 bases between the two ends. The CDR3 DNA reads TGTGCCAGCAGTACCACTCGGAACACCGGGGAGCTGTTTTTT. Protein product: CASSTTRNTGELFF.

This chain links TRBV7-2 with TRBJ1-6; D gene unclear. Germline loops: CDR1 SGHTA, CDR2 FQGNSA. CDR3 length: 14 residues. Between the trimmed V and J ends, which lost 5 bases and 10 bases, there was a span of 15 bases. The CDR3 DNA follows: TGTGCCAGCAGCCCCGGGTTCCCGGGGTCACCCCTCCACTTT. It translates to CASSPGFPGSPLHF. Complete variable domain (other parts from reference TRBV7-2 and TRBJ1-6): GAGVSQSPSNKVTEKGKDVELRCDPISGHTALYWYRQSLGQGLEFLIYFQGNSAPDKSGLPSDRFSAERTGGSVSTLTIQRTQQEDSAVYLCASSPGFPGSPLHFGNGTRLTVT.

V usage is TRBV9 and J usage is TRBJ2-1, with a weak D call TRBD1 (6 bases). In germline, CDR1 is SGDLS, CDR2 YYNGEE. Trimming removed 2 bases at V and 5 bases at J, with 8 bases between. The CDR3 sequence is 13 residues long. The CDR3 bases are TGTGCCAGCAGCGTCGACAGGAACAATGAGCAGTTCTTC. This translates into CASSVDRNNEQFF.

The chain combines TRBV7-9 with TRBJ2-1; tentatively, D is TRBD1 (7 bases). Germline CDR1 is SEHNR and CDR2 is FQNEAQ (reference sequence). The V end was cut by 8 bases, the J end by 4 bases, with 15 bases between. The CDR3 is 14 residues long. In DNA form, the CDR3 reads TGTGCCAGCGCGCTGGGGGGACAGTACAATGAGCAGTTCTTC. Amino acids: CASALGGQYNEQFF.